This section outlines one TCR beta chain sequence together with its context. The data were taken from a study of cytomegalovirus exposure and HLA in healthy donors. PCR involved 60 Vbeta and 13 Jbeta primers. Clones were read by immunoSEQ multiplex PCR, and TCRdb kept only the in-frame ones, dropping some. Seen here are 170,000 or so clones, roughly 77% observed once, and the top ten hold 1%. The receptor was derived from a woman aged 50 to 60 in good health and CMV-seropositive. Sequences were obtained from PBMCs.

This CDR3 is CASSQGLGGSTDTQYF. For the CDR3, the DNA is TGTGCCAGCAGCCAAGGGCTGGGGGGTTCAACAGATACGCAGTATTTT. The chain couples TRBV4-2 to TRBJ2-3, with TRBD2 as a possible D gene (6 bases). V shed 1 base and J shed 3 bases, with 14 bases lying between them. The CDR3 consists of 16 residues. Germline V gene data show CDR1 as LGHNA and CDR2 as YNFKEQ.